Listed below are T cell receptor beta chains from one sample, sequenced in a study of T cells in Graves' hyperthyroidism and ophthalmopathy. TCRdb reanalysed the multiplex PCR reads using MiXCR and keeps one entry per CDR3 protein. The sample records over 300,000 distinct CDR3 sequences, about 15% being singletons. The sample was blood. The receptors were sampled from a woman aged 55-70 years with Graves' hyperthyroidism. The CDR3 runs from the conserved cysteine through the conserved F or W. The D gene is left open where the match is weak. Only part of the rows carry a size: once, few, many, or a class if the clone is expanded.

few NA TRBJ2-2 TRBV19 CASTKDVSGYTGELFF TGTGCCAGTACCAAGGACGTTAGCGGATACACCGGGGAGCTGTTTTTT
many NA TRBJ1-5 TRBV27 CASSLYRGNQPQHF TGTGCCAGCAGTTTATATAGGGGCAATCAGCCCCAGCATTTT
many NA TRBJ2-7 TRBV2 CASREGPTYEQYF TGTGCCAGCAGGGAGGGCCCAACCTACGAGCAGTACTTC
few TRBD1 TRBJ2-7 TRBV5-6 CASSRPGQGPPFGEQYF TGTGCCAGCAGCCGTCCGGGACAGGGGCCCCCTTTTGGTGAGCAGTACTTC
many TRBD2 TRBJ2-1 TRBV3-1 CASSQVAGDNEQFF TGTGCCAGCAGCCAAGTGGCGGGGGACAATGAGCAGTTCTTC
few NA TRBJ2-7 TRBV19 CASSSLAGGRTEQYF TGTGCCAGTAGTAGCCTAGCAGGTGGGAGGACGGAGCAGTACTTC
many NA TRBJ1-2 TRBV6-6 CASSYSPGGNYGYTF TGTGCCAGCAGTTACTCGCCGGGGGGAAACTATGGCTACACCTTC
few TRBD1 TRBJ1-1 TRBV5-6 CASNSGGYTEAFF TGTGCCAGCAATTCAGGGGGATACACTGAAGCTTTCTTT
NA NA TRBJ2-1 TRBV24-1 CATSDLRAGAYNEQFF TGTGCCACCAGTGATTTGCGCGCAGGGGCCTACAATGAGCAGTTCTTC
NA NA TRBJ2-6 TRBV10-3 CAIRNSGANVLTF TGTGCCATCAGGAACTCTGGGGCCAACGTCCTGACTTTC
NA NA TRBJ2-4 TRBV27 CASSSLDEVGKNIQYF TGTGCCAGCAGTTCTCTAGACGAGGTTGGCAAAAACATTCAGTACTTC
few NA TRBJ2-7 TRBV27 CASSDGAYEQYF TGTGCCAGCTCGGACGGCGCGTACGAGCAGTACTTC
few NA TRBJ2-3 TRBV5-1 CASSVVSVTDTQYF TGCGCCAGCAGCGTCGTATCCGTAACAGATACGCAGTATTTT
few TRBD2 TRBJ2-1 TRBV10-1 CASLSGLAGASYNKQFF TGCGCCAGCCTAAGTGGGCTAGCGGGGGCCTCCTACAATAAGCAGTTCTTC
NA TRBD2 TRBJ2-4 TRBV5-1 CASTTGGALGDIQYF TGCGCCAGCACCACGGGAGGGGCTCTCGGAGACATTCAGTACTTC
NA TRBD2 TRBJ2-1 TRBV7-3 CASSLTLAGARRWNEQFF TGTGCCAGCAGCTTAACACTAGCGGGAGCCCGGAGGTGGAATGAGCAGTTCTTC
many NA TRBJ2-3 TRBV6-1 CASSVASTDTQYF TGTGCCAGCAGTGTTGCGTCCACAGATACGCAGTATTTT
NA NA TRBJ2-7 TRBV4-1 CASSQGVEQYF TGCGCCAGCAGCCAAGGTGTCGAGCAGTACTTC
few NA TRBJ2-5 TRBV3-1 CASSQLGKGETQYF TGTGCCAGCAGCCAATTAGGCAAAGGGGAGACCCAGTACTTC
NA NA TRBJ2-6 TRBV12-5 CASGLVGDSGANVLTF TGTGCTAGTGGTTTGGTAGGGGACTCTGGGGCCAACGTCCTGACTTTC
NA TRBD2 TRBJ2-2 TRBV12-3/TRBV12-4 CASSLSGRADGELFF TGTGCCAGCAGTTTAAGCGGGAGGGCCGACGGGGAGCTGTTTTTT
many NA TRBJ1-2 TRBV28 CASSLDPRGETLGGTF TGTGCCAGCAGTCTCGATCCACGAGGGGAGACCCTTGGCGGCACCTTC
NA NA TRBJ2-2 TRBV30 CAWSATVNTGELFF TGTGCCTGGAGTGCGACAGTAAACACCGGGGAGCTGTTTTTT
many NA TRBJ2-1 TRBV24-1 CATSDPLVSGQFF TGTGCCACCAGTGACCCGCTAGTAAGCGGGCAGTTCTTC
few TRBD2 TRBJ2-1 TRBV18 CASSPSAGLRDLNEQFF TGTGCCAGCTCACCCTCAGCGGGACTTCGGGACCTCAATGAGCAGTTCTTC
many NA TRBJ1-3 TRBV3-1 CASSQEWPGAFGNTIYF TGTGCCAGCAGCCAAGAGTGGCCGGGGGCTTTTGGAAACACCATATATTTT